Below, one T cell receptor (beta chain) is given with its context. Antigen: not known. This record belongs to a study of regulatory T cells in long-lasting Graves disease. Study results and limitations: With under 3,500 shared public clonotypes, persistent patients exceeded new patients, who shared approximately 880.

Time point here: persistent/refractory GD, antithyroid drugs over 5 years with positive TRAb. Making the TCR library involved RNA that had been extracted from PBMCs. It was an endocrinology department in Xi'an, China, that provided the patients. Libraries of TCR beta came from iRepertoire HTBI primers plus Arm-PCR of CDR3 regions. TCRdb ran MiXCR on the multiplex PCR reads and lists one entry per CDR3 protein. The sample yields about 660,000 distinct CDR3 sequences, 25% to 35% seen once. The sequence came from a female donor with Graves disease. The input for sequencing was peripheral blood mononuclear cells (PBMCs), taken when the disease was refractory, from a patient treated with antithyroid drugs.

The CDR3 loop reads CASSIDRENTEAFF. Written as DNA, the CDR3 is TGTGCCAGTAGTATAGATCGGGAGAACACTGAAGCTTTCTTT. This chain joins TRBV19 and TRBJ1-1; no clear D. CDR1 and CDR2 from the germline V gene are LNHDA and SQIVND (reference sequence). CDR3 length: 14 amino acids. Trimming left V 0 bases short and J 1 base short, with 6 bases between.